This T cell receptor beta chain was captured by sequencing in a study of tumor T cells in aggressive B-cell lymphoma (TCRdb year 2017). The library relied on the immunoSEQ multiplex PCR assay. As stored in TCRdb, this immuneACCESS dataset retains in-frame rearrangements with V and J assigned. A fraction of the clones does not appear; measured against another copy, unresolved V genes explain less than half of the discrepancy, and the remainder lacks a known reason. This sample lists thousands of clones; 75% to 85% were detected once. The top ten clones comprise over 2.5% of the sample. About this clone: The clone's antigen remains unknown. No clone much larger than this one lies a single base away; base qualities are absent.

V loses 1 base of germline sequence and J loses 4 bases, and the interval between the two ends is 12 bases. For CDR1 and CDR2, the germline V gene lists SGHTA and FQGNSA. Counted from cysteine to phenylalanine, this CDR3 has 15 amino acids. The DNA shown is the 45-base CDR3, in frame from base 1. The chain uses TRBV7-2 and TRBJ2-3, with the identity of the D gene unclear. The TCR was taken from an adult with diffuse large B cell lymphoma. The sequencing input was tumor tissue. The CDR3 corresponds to CASSLDLSMADTQYF. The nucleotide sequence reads TGTGCCAGCAGCTTAGATCTTAGTATGGCAGATACGCAGTATTTT.